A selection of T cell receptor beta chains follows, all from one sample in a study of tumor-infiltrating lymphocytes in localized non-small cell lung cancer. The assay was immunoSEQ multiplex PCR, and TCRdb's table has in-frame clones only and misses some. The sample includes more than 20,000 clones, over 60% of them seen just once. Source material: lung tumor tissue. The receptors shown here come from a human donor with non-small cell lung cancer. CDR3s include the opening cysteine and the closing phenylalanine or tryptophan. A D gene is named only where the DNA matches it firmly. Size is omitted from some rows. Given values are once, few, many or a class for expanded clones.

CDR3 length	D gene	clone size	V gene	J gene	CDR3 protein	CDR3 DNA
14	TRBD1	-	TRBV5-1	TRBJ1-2	CASSTLQGAYGYTF	TGCGCCAGCAGCACCTTACAGGGGGCGTATGGCTACACCTTC
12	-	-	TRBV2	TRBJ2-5	CASSEGGETQYF	TGTGCCAGCAGTGAAGGGGGGGAGACCCAGTACTTC
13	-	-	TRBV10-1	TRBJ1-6	CASSESDNSPLHF	TGCGCCAGCAGTGAGTCTGACAATTCACCCCTCCACTTT
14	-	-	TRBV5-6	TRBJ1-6	CASSLGTANSPLHF	TGTGCCAGCAGCTTAGGGACGGCGAATTCACCCCTCCACTTT
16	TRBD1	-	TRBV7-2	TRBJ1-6	CASSLETGGLGSPLHF	TGTGCCAGCAGCTTAGAAACAGGGGGCCTTGGTTCACCCCTCCACTTT
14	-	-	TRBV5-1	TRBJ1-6	CASSLQGGNSPLHF	TGCGCCAGCAGCTTGCAGGGAGGTAATTCACCCCTCCACTTT
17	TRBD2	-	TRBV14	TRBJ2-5	CASSQRVLAGGVETQYF	TGTGCCAGCAGCCAACGCGTCCTAGCGGGGGGAGTAGAGACCCAGTACTTC
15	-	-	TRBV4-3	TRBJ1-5	CASSQDRDSNQPQHF	TGCGCCAGCAGCCAAGACAGGGATAGCAATCAGCCCCAGCATTTT
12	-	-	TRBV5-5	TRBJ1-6	CASSSDYSPLHF	TGTGCCAGCAGCTCGGACTATTCACCCCTCCACTTT
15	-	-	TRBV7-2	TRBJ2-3	CASSLGGGVGVTQYF	TGTGCCAGCAGCTTAGGAGGTGGGGTGGGTGTTACGCAGTATTTT
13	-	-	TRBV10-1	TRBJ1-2	CASSESQGSGYTF	TGCGCCAGCAGTGAGTCGCAGGGGTCGGGCTACACCTTC
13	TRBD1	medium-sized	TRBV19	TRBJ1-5	CASSGDRSQPQHF	TGTGCCAGTAGTGGGGACAGATCTCAGCCCCAGCATTTT
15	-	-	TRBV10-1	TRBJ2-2	CASSDGRGRAGELFF	TGCGCCAGCAGTGACGGCCGGGGGCGGGCCGGGGAGCTGTTTTTT
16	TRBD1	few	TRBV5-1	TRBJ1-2	CASSLAIEAGGSGYTF	TGCGCCAGCAGCTTGGCCATAGAGGCAGGGGGCAGTGGCTACACCTTC
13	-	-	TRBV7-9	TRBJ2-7	CASSLEGLYEQYF	TGTGCCAGCAGCTTAGAGGGTCTCTACGAGCAGTACTTC
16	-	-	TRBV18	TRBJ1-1	CASSPGVDIVNTEAFF	TGTGCCAGCTCACCCGGGGTGGACATAGTGAACACTGAAGCTTTCTTT
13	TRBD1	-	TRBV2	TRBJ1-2	CASSWTGSDGYTF	TGTGCCAGCAGTTGGACAGGCAGCGATGGCTACACCTTC
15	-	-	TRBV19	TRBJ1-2	CASSIDEGKAAGYTF	TGTGCCAGTAGTATAGATGAGGGGAAAGCAGCTGGCTACACCTTC
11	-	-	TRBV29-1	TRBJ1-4	CSVGGNEKLFF	TGCAGCGTTGGCGGGAATGAAAAACTGTTTTTT
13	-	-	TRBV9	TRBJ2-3	CASSATVTDTQYF	TGTGCCAGCAGCGCGACAGTCACAGATACGCAGTATTTT
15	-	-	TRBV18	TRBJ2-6	CASSVGFSGANVLTF	TGTGCCAGCTCAGTGGGTTTCTCTGGGGCCAACGTCCTGACTTTC
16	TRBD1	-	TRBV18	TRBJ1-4	CASSARQGSGNEKLFF	TGTGCCAGCTCCGCGCGACAGGGCTCGGGTAATGAAAAACTGTTTTTT
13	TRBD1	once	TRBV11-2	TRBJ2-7	CASSSEQGAEQYF	TGTGCCAGCAGCTCCGAACAGGGGGCCGAGCAGTACTTC
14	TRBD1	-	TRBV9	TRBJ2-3	CASSSTGGGDTQYF	TGTGCCAGCAGTTCGACAGGGGGCGGAGATACGCAGTATTTT
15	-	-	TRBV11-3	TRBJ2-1	CASSLDGGGYNEQFF	TGTGCCAGCAGCTTAGACGGGGGAGGCTACAATGAGCAGTTCTTC
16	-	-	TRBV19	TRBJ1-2	CASSIGTPRGNYGYTF	TGTGCCAGTAGTATAGGGACACCGCGAGGGAACTATGGCTACACCTTC
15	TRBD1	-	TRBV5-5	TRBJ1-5	CASSSGTGGNQPQHF	TGTGCCAGCAGCTCCGGGACAGGGGGCAATCAGCCCCAGCATTTT
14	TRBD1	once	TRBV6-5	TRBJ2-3	CASTGTGGTDTQYF	TGTGCCAGCACCGGGACAGGGGGAACAGATACGCAGTATTTT
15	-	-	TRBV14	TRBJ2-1	CASSQVGGPHNEQFF	TGTGCCAGCAGCCAAGTTGGGGGGCCCCACAATGAGCAGTTCTTC
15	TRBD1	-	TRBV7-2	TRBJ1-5	CASSPRTGGNQPQHF	TGTGCCAGCAGCCCCCGGACAGGGGGAAATCAGCCCCAGCATTTT
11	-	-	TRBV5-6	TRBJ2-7	CASSLGFEQYF	TGTGCCAGCAGCTTGGGGTTCGAGCAGTACTTC
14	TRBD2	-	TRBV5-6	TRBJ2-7	CASSLGTITYEQYF	TGTGCCAGCAGCCTAGGGACTATCACCTACGAGCAGTACTTC
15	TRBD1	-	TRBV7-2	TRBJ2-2	CASSLMGQGAGELFF	TGTGCCAGCAGCTTAATGGGACAGGGGGCCGGGGAGCTGTTTTTT
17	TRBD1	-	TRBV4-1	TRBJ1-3	CASSQAPGTVSGNTIYF	TGCGCCAGCAGCCAAGCTCCCGGGACAGTCTCTGGAAACACCATATATTTT
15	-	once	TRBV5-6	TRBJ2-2	CASSPGHANTGELFF	TGTGCCAGCAGCCCGGGACACGCAAACACCGGGGAGCTGTTTTTT
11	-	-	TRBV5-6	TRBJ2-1	CASSGGPRQFF	TGTGCCAGCAGCGGGGGCCCTAGGCAGTTCTTC
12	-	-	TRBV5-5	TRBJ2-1	CASSSATHEQFF	TGTGCCAGCAGCTCCGCCACCCATGAGCAGTTCTTC
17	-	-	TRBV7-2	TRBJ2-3	CASSLAIWGPDADTQYF	TGTGCCAGCAGCTTAGCTATCTGGGGGCCGGATGCGGATACGCAGTATTTT
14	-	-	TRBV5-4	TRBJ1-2	CASSLGGGNYGYTF	TGTGCCAGCAGCTTGGGTGGGGGCAACTATGGCTACACCTTC
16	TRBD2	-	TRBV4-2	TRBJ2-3	CASSPTSGGASDTQYF	TGTGCCAGCAGCCCAACTAGCGGGGGGGCCTCAGATACGCAGTATTTT
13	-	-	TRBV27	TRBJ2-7	CASSLTRLYEQYF	TGTGCCAGCAGTCTTACAAGACTTTACGAGCAGTACTTC
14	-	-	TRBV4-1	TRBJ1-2	CASSPPGRARGYTF	TGCGCCAGCAGCCCTCCCGGACGGGCCCGGGGCTACACCTTC
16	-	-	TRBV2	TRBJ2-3	CASNLGGARSTDTQYF	TGTGCCAGCAACCTGGGGGGGGCGCGTAGCACAGATACGCAGTATTTT
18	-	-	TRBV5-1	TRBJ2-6	CASSSTGTVHSGANVLTF	TGCGCCAGCAGCTCGACCGGGACGGTGCACTCTGGGGCCAACGTCCTGACTTTC
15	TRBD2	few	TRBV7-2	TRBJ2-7	CASSRLAGSSYEQYF	TGTGCCAGCAGCCGACTAGCGGGGAGCTCCTACGAGCAGTACTTC
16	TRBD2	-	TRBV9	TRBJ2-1	CASSLSGGAGWDEQFF	TGTGCCAGCAGCCTCTCCGGGGGGGCCGGTTGGGATGAGCAGTTCTTC
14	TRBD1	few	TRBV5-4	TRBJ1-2	CASSPGTGGYGYTF	TGTGCCAGCAGCCCTGGGACAGGGGGATATGGCTACACCTTC